This passage covers 24 T cell receptor beta chains from one sample sequenced in a study of T cell responses to AZD1222 COVID-19 vaccine. Generated by immunoSEQ multiplex PCR, the TCRdb table keeps only in-frame clones and is missing some. This table has some 130,000 clones, under 95% appearing once. Specimen: peripheral blood, collected on day 0 of AZD1222 vaccination. These receptors were obtained from an adult in good health.

The CDR3: CASSYGRGPRGYTF. CDR3 sequence (DNA): TGTGCCAGCAGTTACGGCCGGGGACCGAGAGGCTACACCTTC. The genes are TRBV6-5 and TRBJ1-2; weak D call: TRBD1 (5 bases). V was pared by 2 bases and J by 8 bases, with 15 bases between. This CDR3 contains 14 residues. Germline values: CDR1 MNHEY, CDR2 SVGAGI.

This chain links TRBV6-5 with TRBJ1-2; TRBD1 matches 8 bases. The CDR3 contains 12 residues. Germline-derived CDR1 and CDR2 are MNHEY and SVGAGI. V lost 6 bases to trimming and J lost 4 bases; unmatched junction nucleotides: 1. As DNA, the CDR3 is TGTGCCAGCAGCGGACAGGGCTATGGCTACACCTTC. The encoded protein is CASSGQGYGYTF.

The chain has TRBV12-3 or TRBV12-4 and TRBJ2-7; no firm D call. The CDR3 runs 12 residues. V lost 2 bases to trimming and J lost 6 bases, with 8 bases between them. CDR3 coding DNA: TGTGCCAGCAGTTTAAACTGGCGCGAGCAGTACTTC. Residues: CASSLNWREQYF.

The rearrangement links TRBV6-4 to TRBJ2-7; D is possibly TRBD1 or TRBD2 (5 bases each). Germline assignment: CDR1 MRHNA and CDR2 SNTAGT. This CDR3 region has 15 residues. Between the trimmed V and J ends, which lost 4 bases and 5 bases, there was a span of 18 bases. The CDR3 DNA reads TGTGCCAGCAGTGGACCCCGGGACGGGCCCCACGAGCAGTACTTC. It specifies CASSGPRDGPHEQYF.

This clone was counted between two and nine times. V and J are TRBV27 and TRBJ2-3; no clear D gene. The germline gives CDR1 MNHEY, CDR2 SMNVEV (reference sequence). The CDR3 extends over 14 amino acids. Trimming shortened V by 5 bases and J by 0 bases, and 9 bases separated the two germline ends. Here the CDR3 reads CASSRQTSTDTQYF. The CDR3 DNA reads as TGTGCCAGCAGTCGACAAACTAGCACAGATACGCAGTATTTT.

The chain is built from TRBV3-1 (or the pseudogene TRBV3-2) and TRBJ1-1; D remains ambiguous. This CDR3 is 14 amino acids long. The V gene's germline CDR1 is LGHDT and CDR2 YNNKEL (reference sequence). The ends were cut back, 4 bases at V and 1 base at J, with 10 bases in the middle. The DNA for the CDR3 is TGTGCCAGCAGCCGCAACAGCCCGAACACTGAAGCTTTCTTT. It codes for CASSRNSPNTEAFF.

In its sample, this clone was seen a few times. This rearrangement joins TRBV10-3 to TRBJ1-1, with a tentative D call TRBD1 (5 bases). The V end was cut by 3 bases, the J end by 2 bases, with 10 bases between. The CDR3 consists of 14 residues. Germline loops: CDR1 ENHRY, CDR2 SYGVKD. In nucleotides, the CDR3 is TGTGCCATCAGTGATTCAGGGCACAACACTGAAGCTTTCTTT. Encoded protein: CAISDSGHNTEAFF.

The V and J genes are TRBV7-2 and TRBJ1-6; a possible D gene is TRBD1 (5 bases). The V end was cut by 5 bases, the J end by 9 bases, with 20 bases between. Germline CDR1 SGHTA, CDR2 FQGNSA. The CDR3 runs 16 residues. For the CDR3, the DNA is TGTGCCAGCAGCCTGACCCAAGTGGGGGGGGGTTCACCCCTCCACTTT. Translated: CASSLTQVGGGSPLHF.

J is TRBJ1-2 and V is TRBV7-2, with D hard to call. The V end lost 1 base, the J end lost 2 bases, and 8 bases lay between the germline ends. The germline V gene has CDR1 SGHTA and CDR2 FQGNSA. CDR3 size: 14 residues. The CDR3 sequence: CASSLGRGNYGYTF. The CDR3, as DNA: TGTGCCAGCAGCTTAGGCCGGGGAAACTATGGCTACACCTTC.

The chain is built from TRBV5-1 and TRBJ2-5; maybe TRBD2 (5 bases). CDR3 length: 15 amino acids. The ends were cut back, 3 bases at V and 3 bases at J, with 15 bases in the middle. CDR1 is SGHRS, CDR2 YFSETQ, per germline. The CDR3 sequence: CASSSPEEGKETQYF. For the CDR3, the DNA is TGCGCCAGCAGCTCGCCTGAAGAGGGTAAAGAGACCCAGTACTTC. Complete variable domain (other parts from reference TRBV5-1 and TRBJ2-5): KAGVTQTPRYLIKTRGQQVTLSCSPISGHRSVSWYQQTPGQGLQFLFEYFSETQRNKGNFPGRFSGRQFSNSRSEMNVSTLELGDSALYLCASSSPEEGKETQYFGPGTRLLVL.

This clone was observed once. CDR3 in amino acids: CASSQDPGWNSPLHF. CDR3 coding DNA: TGTGCCAGCAGCCAAGATCCGGGGTGGAATTCACCCCTCCACTTT. The chain recombines TRBV3-1 (or the pseudogene TRBV3-2) with TRBJ1-6; no clear D. The CDR3 extends over 15 amino acids. Germline V CDR1 and CDR2: LGHDT, YNNKEL (reference sequence). V was cut by 0 bases and J by 7 bases, with 10 bases left in between.

The chain links TRBV18 to TRBJ2-5; 7 nucleotides align to TRBD1. V was clipped by 6 bases and J by 4 bases; unmatched bases: 8. This CDR3 comprises 14 residues. Per the germline V gene, CDR1 is KGHSH and CDR2 is LQKENI. The DNA of the CDR3 is TGTGCCAGCTCGTCGACAGGGATCAGAGAGACCCAGTACTTC. It encodes CASSSTGIRETQYF.

This chain joins TRBV5-5 and TRBJ1-5, with D uncertain. V was shortened by 0 bases and J by 0 bases, with 7 bases between the two germline ends. This CDR3 spans 15 amino acids. CDR1 and CDR2 (germline): SGHKS, YYEKEE (reference sequence). CDR3 in DNA: TGTGCCAGCAGCTTGGACGGGTATAGCAATCAGCCCCAGCATTTT. It specifies CASSLDGYSNQPQHF. The variable domain in full, completed from reference TRBV5-5 and TRBJ1-5, reads DAGVTQSPTHLIKTRGQQVTLRCSPISGHKSVSWYQQVLGQGPQFIFQYYEKEERGRGNFPDRFSARQFPNYSSELNVNALLLGDSALYLCASSLDGYSNQPQHFGDGTRLSIL.

This sequence joins TRBV6-5 and TRBJ1-6; D unclear. Trimming shortened V by 1 base and J by 5 bases, and 9 bases separated the two germline ends. The CDR3 contains 15 residues. CDR1 is MNHEY, CDR2 SVGAGI, per germline. The CDR3 DNA sequence: TGTGCCAGCAGTTACTTGACTGGGCATAATTCACCCCTCCACTTT. It translates to CASSYLTGHNSPLHF.

V is TRBV14 and J is TRBJ2-2; D unresolved. Between the trimmed V and J ends, which lost 4 bases and 8 bases, there was a span of 14 bases. Germline-derived CDR1 and CDR2 are SGHDN and FVKESK. The CDR3 is made up of 14 amino acids. DNA for the CDR3: TGTGCCAGCAGCCCCCGACCCCTACCAGGGGAGCTGTTTTTT. It translates to CASSPRPLPGELFF. The full variable domain, with the rest looked up from reference TRBV14 and TRBJ2-2, is EAGVTQFPSHSVIEKGQTVTLRCDPISGHDNLYWYRRVMGKEIKFLLHFVKESKQDESGMPNNRFLAERTGGTYSTLKVQPAELEDSGVYFCASSPRPLPGELFFGEGSRLTVL.

The gene calls are TRBV9 and TRBJ2-5; the D gene is possibly TRBD2 (6 bases). The germline CDR1 and CDR2 sequences are SGDLS and YYNGEE. V dropped 3 bases and J dropped 5 bases, with 14 bases sitting between them. The CDR3 length is 14 residues. CDR3 DNA sequence: TGTGCCAGCAGCGGCCCGACTAGTTCGGAGACCCAGTACTTC. Translation gives CASSGPTSSETQYF.

The chain is built from TRBV25-1 and TRBJ2-4; a weak D match, TRBD1 (6 bases). Germline V gives CDR1 MGHDK, CDR2 SYGVNS. This CDR3 region has 14 residues. Trimming took off 2 bases at V and 7 bases at J, with 12 bases between the two ends. The CDR3 protein is CASSETGISNIQYF. The CDR3 DNA is TGTGCCAGCAGTGAAACAGGGATCTCGAACATTCAGTACTTC.

This chain's CDR3 is CASSHNLGHLNPGYTF. CDR3 DNA sequence: TGTGCCAGCAGCCATAATTTGGGACACCTCAATCCGGGCTACACCTTC. The chain has TRBV5-5 and TRBJ1-2, with D possibly being TRBD1 (6 bases). This CDR3 is 16 amino acids long. V was pared by 4 bases and J by 8 bases, with 24 bases between. Germline loops: CDR1 SGHKS, CDR2 YYEKEE (reference sequence).

V is TRBV10-3 and J is TRBJ1-2; D is perhaps TRBD1 (5 bases). This CDR3 is 13 amino acids long. Germline V gene lookup returns CDR1 ENHRY and CDR2 SYGVKD. V lost 10 bases, J lost 7 bases, and 19 bases lay in between. The CDR3 reads CATRDVRGGGYTF. DNA for the CDR3: TGTGCCACCCGGGACGTCCGTGGAGGTGGCTACACCTTC.

The chain joins TRBV6-1 to TRBJ2-3; possibly TRBD1 or TRBD2 for D (6 bases each). CDR3 length equals 16 residues. The germline V gene has CDR1 MNHNS and CDR2 SASEGT. Trimming stripped 4 bases from V and 2 bases from J, with 16 bases between. In DNA, the CDR3 is TGTGCCAGCAGTGGAAGAAAGGGGGGATTCACAGATACGCAGTATTTT. Its translation: CASSGRKGGFTDTQYF.

The CDR3 sequence is CASSRATGDEGYTF. CDR3 DNA sequence: TGCGCCAGCAGTCGGGCTACAGGGGATGAAGGCTACACCTTC. V gene TRBV4-1 combines with J gene TRBJ1-2, with TRBD1 matching over 7 bases. Losses at the gene ends were 6 bases for V and 8 bases for J; bases not matched to a gene: 12. From germline, CDR1 is MGHRA and CDR2 YSYEKL. This CDR3 is built from 14 residues.

This rearrangement joins TRBV18 to TRBJ1-1; D is ambiguous. The CDR3 loop spans 13 amino acids. Trimming removed 1 base from V and 5 bases from J, with 8 bases in between. Germline V lookup: CDR1 KGHSH, CDR2 LQKENI. The CDR3 DNA reads as TGTGCCAGCTCACCACAGGGAGGAACTGAAGCTTTCTTT. Translation: CASSPQGGTEAFF.

This sequence joins TRBV19 and TRBJ2-3, with TRBD1 matching 7 bases. Germline CDR1 and CDR2: LNHDA and SQIVND (reference sequence). The CDR3 is made up of 16 amino acids. With 5 bases clipped from V and 1 base from J, the junction kept 9 bases outside the gene matches. CDR3 DNA sequence: TGTGCCAGTAGTCCTCTAACAGGGGCCCGCACAGATACGCAGTATTTT. Its translation is CASSPLTGARTDTQYF.

The CDR3 bases are TGTGCCAGCAGCCAAGAGGGACGGGAGTATAGCAATCAGCCCCAGCATTTT. Translating it yields CASSQEGREYSNQPQHF. V usage is TRBV14 and J usage is TRBJ1-5; D perhaps matches TRBD1 (5 bases). The germline V gene encodes CDR1 SGHDN and CDR2 FVKESK. The CDR3 is 17 amino acids. Trimming left V 0 bases short and J 0 bases short, with 12 bases between.